The present T cell receptor (beta chain) was sequenced within a study of cytomegalovirus exposure and HLA in healthy donors. Primers: 60 Vbeta forward and 13 Jbeta reverse. Clones were sequenced by immunoSEQ multiplex PCR, and TCRdb holds only the in-frame ones, with some missing. In the table there are under 200,000 clones, about 80% of which are singletons. Trimming removed 7 bases from V and 10 bases from J; junction bases left unmatched: 8. This CDR3 comprises 13 residues. CDR1 SGDLS and CDR2 YYNGEE come from the germline V gene. Only a few counts were recorded for this clone. The antigen is undetermined. Study observations and caveats: As a later analysis showed, several of the most significant clusters appeared to be linked to common viral pathogens. The study listed some 160 cytomegalovirus-associated TCR beta chains.

The receptor was isolated from a man aged 25 to 40 in good health and CMV-seronegative. The sequenced material came from PBMCs. This rearrangement joins TRBV9 to TRBJ2-1, with 10 bases matching TRBD2. Written as DNA, the CDR3 is TGTGCCAGCTGCTCCGGGACTAGCGAAGAGCAGTTCTTC. Its translation is CASCSGTSEEQFF.